The clone carrying this T cell receptor beta chain was picked up one time. Its antigen is not identified. Germline loops: CDR1 MNHEY, CDR2 SMNVEV (reference sequence). There are 16 residues in the CDR3. V was clipped by 11 bases and J by 4 bases; unmatched bases: 12. This entry is derived from a study of graft-versus-host responses after intestinal transplantation. Across the whole study: Induction using anti-thymocyte globulin, followed by tacrolimus and steroids for approximately 3 years, was given to all recipients. Study outcomes and limitations: Early after transplant, HvG clones declined as circulating GvH clones peaked.

Sequencing was performed with immunoSEQ multiplex PCR; in TCRdb, only in-frame clones are kept and a portion is missing. The table records over 90,000 clones, over 75% of them present only once. The origin of this receptor is a human donor who received an intestinal transplant. V and J are TRBV27 and TRBJ2-1; 12 positions agree with TRBD2. The specimen comprised unstimulated CD8+ T cells sorted from spleen or lymph node cells, sampled before intestinal transplant. The CDR3 region has the DNA TGTGCCGCCCGGGGAGCTAGCGGGGGGGCATACAATGAGCAGTTCTTC. Encoded protein: CAARGASGGAYNEQFF.